What follows are 10 T cell receptor beta chains derived from one specimen sequenced in a study of cytomegalovirus exposure and HLA in healthy donors. Some clones are missing from TCRdb's copy, which holds only in-frame ones; the method was immunoSEQ multiplex PCR. The table shows about 89,000 clones, with almost 85% occurring only once. The source material was PBMCs. Source of these receptors: a woman aged 18-29 years in good health and CMV-seropositive.

The chain has TRBV27 and TRBJ2-1, with TRBD2 identical over 8 bases. Unmatched junction bases numbered 9, after V lost 5 bases and J lost 0 bases. Germline-derived CDR1 and CDR2 are MNHEY and SMNVEV (reference sequence). The CDR3 has 17 residues. DNA of the CDR3: TGTGCCAGCAGTCACTCGGGGGGGAGGAGCTCCTACAATGAGCAGTTCTTC. It is translated as CASSHSGGRSSYNEQFF.

The CDR3 reads CASSQAGTDNYGYTF. DNA of the CDR3: TGTGCCAGCAGCCAAGCTGGGACAGATAACTATGGCTACACCTTC. The V call is TRBV14, the J call TRBJ1-2; 7 positions match TRBD1. This CDR3 contains 15 residues. Trimming took 1 base from V and 1 from J; bases not matched to a gene: 3. Per the germline V gene, CDR1 is SGHDN and CDR2 is FVKESK.

This clone was seen once. This sequence joins TRBV15 and TRBJ2-1, with unresolved D. Germline V gives CDR1 LNHNV, CDR2 YYDKDF (reference sequence). Trimming took off 5 bases at V and 7 bases at J, with 15 bases between the two ends. This CDR3 is built from 14 residues. The CDR3: CATSVRLQTNEQFF. The CDR3 DNA is TGTGCCACCAGCGTCCGACTCCAGACGAATGAGCAGTTCTTC. Using reference TRBV15 and TRBJ2-1 for the parts outside the CDR3, the full variable domain is DAMVIQNPRYQVTQFGKPVTLSCSQTLNHNVMYWYQQKSSQAPKLLFHYYDKDFNNEADTPDNFQSRRPNTSFCFLDIRSPGLGDTAMYLCATSVRLQTNEQFFGPGTRLTVL.

The gene calls are TRBV5-1 and TRBJ2-5, with TRBD1 matching 8 bases. The J call may be in error: the DNA end matches TRBJ2-7 better. The CDR3 runs 16 residues. CDR1 SGHRS and CDR2 YFSETQ come from the germline V gene. The CDR3: CASSLNTGGPTYEQYF. The CDR3 DNA reads TGCGCCAGCAGCTTAAACACAGGGGGACCGACCTACGAGCAGTACTTC.

The rearrangement uses TRBV6-6 and TRBJ1-3, with 7 bases lining up with TRBD1. CDR3 length: 16 amino acids. CDR1 is MNHNY and CDR2 is SVGAGI in the germline V gene (reference sequence). Trimming cost V 7 bases and J 0 bases; bases outside gene matches: 9. CDR3 residues: CASTYGDSLSGNTIYF. Written as DNA, the CDR3 is TGTGCCAGCACCTACGGGGACAGCCTCTCTGGAAACACCATATATTTT.

This clone appeared once. The CDR3: CASSLTSGGAYEQYF. CDR3 bases: TGTGCCAGCAGCCTTACTAGCGGGGGGGCGTACGAGCAGTACTTC. V and J are TRBV27 and TRBJ2-7, with 13 bases lining up with TRBD2. Germline V gives CDR1 MNHEY, CDR2 SMNVEV (reference sequence). J lost 4 bases, V lost 6 bases, and 6 bases had no gene match. The length of the CDR3 is 15 residues.

This sequence joins TRBV2 and TRBJ1-4, with TRBD1 matching over 9 bases. With V trimmed by 2 bases and J by 6 bases, 16 bases remained unmatched. The CDR3 is made up of 19 amino acids. Germline CDR1 and CDR2: SNHLY and FYNNEI. For the CDR3, the DNA is TGTGCCAGCAGTGAATCGGGGTACAGGGGGCTACGAAGGGATGAAAAACTGTTTTTT. It translates to CASSESGYRGLRRDEKLFF.

The V gene is TRBV5-3, the J gene TRBJ2-7; TRBD2 might be the D (5 bases). TRBV5-3 is sorted into the ORF group, with uncertain function. This CDR3 has 19 amino acids. The V and J ends lost 4 bases and 3 bases respectively, with 29 bases between them. CDR3 in amino acids: CARSPPTSLLRAESYEQYF. CDR3 coding DNA: TGTGCCAGAAGCCCCCCAACGTCCCTTCTGAGGGCCGAGAGCTACGAGCAGTACTTC.

This sequence joins TRBV6-5 and TRBJ2-7; TRBD2 aligns across 7 bases. Trimming at V came to 2 bases and at J to 0 bases, leaving 4 bases not matched to a gene. The CDR3 extends over 15 amino acids. The V gene's germline CDR1 is MNHEY and CDR2 SVGAGI. CDR3 amino acids: CASSYRGGSSYEQYF. The CDR3 DNA follows: TGTGCCAGCAGTTACCGCGGGGGAAGCTCCTACGAGCAGTACTTC.

The chain employs TRBV6-1 and TRBJ1-4, with unresolved D. Trimming left V 4 bases short and J 8 bases short, with 17 bases between. The germline CDR1 and CDR2 sequences are MNHNS and SASEGT. The CDR3 is 15 amino acids. The DNA for the CDR3 is TGTGCCAGCAGTGTAAGACCTCTACTAATAGAAAAACTGTTTTTT. Translation: CASSVRPLLIEKLFF.